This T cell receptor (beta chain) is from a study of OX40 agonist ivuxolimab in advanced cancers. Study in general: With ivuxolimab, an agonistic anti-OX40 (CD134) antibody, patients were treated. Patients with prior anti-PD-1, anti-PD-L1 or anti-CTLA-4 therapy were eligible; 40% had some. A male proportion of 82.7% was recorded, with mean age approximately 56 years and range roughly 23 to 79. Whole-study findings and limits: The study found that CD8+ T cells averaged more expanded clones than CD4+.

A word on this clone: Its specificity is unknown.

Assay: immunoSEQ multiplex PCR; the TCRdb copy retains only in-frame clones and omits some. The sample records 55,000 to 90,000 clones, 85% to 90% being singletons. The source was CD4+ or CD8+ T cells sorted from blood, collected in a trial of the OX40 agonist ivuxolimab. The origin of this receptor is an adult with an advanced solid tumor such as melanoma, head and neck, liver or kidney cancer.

This CDR3 is CASSLGVAGFLEQETQYF. CDR3 DNA: TGCGCCAGCAGCTTGGGGGTAGCGGGGTTCCTTGAACAAGAGACCCAGTACTTC. The gene calls are TRBV5-1 and TRBJ2-5, with 8 nucleotides matching TRBD2. Germline loops: CDR1 SGHRS, CDR2 YFSETQ. CDR3 length equals 18 residues. V lost 0 bases to trimming and J lost 2 bases; unmatched junction nucleotides: 12.